The text below deals with one T cell receptor beta chain. The antigen is unknown. The sample belongs to a study of OX40 agonist ivuxolimab in advanced cancers. Overall study findings and caveats: Dose levels from 0.1 to 3.0 mg/kg saw CD4+ and CD8+ blood T cells expand clonally by week 6. More expanded clones were seen, on average, in CD8+ T cells than in CD4+.

The method was immunoSEQ multiplex PCR; TCRdb's version includes in-frame clones alone and lacks a portion of them. The table lists fewer than 20,000 clones, around three quarters of them singletons. This CDR3 is 14 amino acids long. With 6 bases removed from V and 9 bases from J, the gap between germline ends came to 15 bases. Per the germline V gene, CDR1 is MDHEN and CDR2 is SYDVKM. The rearrangement links TRBV28 to TRBJ1-6; D unresolved. This sequence originates from an adult with an advanced solid tumor such as melanoma, head and neck, liver or kidney cancer. The sample here was CD4+ or CD8+ T cells sorted from blood, taken in a trial of the OX40 agonist ivuxolimab. In DNA, the CDR3 is TGTGCCAGCAGACAGAAAGGTGTGGGTTCACCCCTCCACTTT. Protein product: CASRQKGVGSPLHF.